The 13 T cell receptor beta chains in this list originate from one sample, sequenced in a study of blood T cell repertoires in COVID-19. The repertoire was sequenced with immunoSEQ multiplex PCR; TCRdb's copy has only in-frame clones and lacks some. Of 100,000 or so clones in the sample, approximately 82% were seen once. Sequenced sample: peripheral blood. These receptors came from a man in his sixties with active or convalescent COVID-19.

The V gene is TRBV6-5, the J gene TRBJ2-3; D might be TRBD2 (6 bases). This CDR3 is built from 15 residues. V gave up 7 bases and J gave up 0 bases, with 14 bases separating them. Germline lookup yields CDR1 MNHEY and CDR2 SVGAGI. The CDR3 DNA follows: TGTGCCAGCAATCGGGAGAGTCCTAGCACAGATACGCAGTATTTT. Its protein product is CASNRESPSTDTQYF.

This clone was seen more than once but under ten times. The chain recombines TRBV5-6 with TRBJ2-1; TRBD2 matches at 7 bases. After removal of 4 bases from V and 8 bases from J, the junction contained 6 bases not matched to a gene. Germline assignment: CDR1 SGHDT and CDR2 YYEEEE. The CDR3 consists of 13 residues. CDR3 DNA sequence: TGTGCCAGCAGCGTGGGAGCGGGATATGAGCAGTTCTTC. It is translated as CASSVGAGYEQFF.

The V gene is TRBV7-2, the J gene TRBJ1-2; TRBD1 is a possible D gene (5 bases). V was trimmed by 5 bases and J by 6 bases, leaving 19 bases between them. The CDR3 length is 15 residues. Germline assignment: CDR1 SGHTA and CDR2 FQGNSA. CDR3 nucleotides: TGTGCCAGCAGCCAGGGCGGCGGCCCTAGGGATGGCTACACCTTC. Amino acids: CASSQGGGPRDGYTF.

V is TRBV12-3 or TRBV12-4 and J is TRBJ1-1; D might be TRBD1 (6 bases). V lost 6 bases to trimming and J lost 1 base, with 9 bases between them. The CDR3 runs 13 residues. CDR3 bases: TGTGCCAGCAGGTTACAGGGGAACACTGAAGCTTTCTTT. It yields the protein CASRLQGNTEAFF.

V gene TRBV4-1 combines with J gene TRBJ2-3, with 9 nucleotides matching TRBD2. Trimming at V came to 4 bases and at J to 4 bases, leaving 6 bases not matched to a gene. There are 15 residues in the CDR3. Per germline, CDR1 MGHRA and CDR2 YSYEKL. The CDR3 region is CASSLSGSGADTQYF. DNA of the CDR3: TGCGCCAGCAGCCTTAGCGGGAGCGGGGCAGATACGCAGTATTTT.

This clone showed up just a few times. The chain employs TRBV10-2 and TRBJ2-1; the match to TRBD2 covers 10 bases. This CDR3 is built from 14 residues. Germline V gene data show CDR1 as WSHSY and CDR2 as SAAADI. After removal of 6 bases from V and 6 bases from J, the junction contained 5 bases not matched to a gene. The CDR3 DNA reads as TGCGCCAGCAGCTTTGTAGCGGGAGGCAATGAGCAGTTCTTC. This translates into CASSFVAGGNEQFF.

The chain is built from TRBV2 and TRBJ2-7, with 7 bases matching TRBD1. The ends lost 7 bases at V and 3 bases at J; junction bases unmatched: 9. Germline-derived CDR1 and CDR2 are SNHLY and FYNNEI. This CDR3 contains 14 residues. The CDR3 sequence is CASNFQGQFYEQYF. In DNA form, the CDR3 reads TGTGCCAGCAATTTTCAGGGACAGTTCTACGAGCAGTACTTC.

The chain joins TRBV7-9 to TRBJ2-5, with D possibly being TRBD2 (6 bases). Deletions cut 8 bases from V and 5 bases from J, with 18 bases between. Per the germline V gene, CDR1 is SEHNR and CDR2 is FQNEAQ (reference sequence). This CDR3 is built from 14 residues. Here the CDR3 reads CASWDSLSRETQYF. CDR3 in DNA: TGTGCCAGCTGGGACTCCCTTTCTAGGGAGACCCAGTACTTC.

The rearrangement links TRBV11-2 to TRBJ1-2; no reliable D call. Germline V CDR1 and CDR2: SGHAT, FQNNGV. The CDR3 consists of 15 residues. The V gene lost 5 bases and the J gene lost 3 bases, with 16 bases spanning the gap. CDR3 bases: TGTGCCAGCAGCGCCCGCCGTGGGCAGGACTATGGCTACACCTTC. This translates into CASSARRGQDYGYTF. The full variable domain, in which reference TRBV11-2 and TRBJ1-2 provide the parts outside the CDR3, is EAGVAQSPRYKIIEKRQSVAFWCNPISGHATLYWYQQILGQGPKLLIQFQNNGVVDDSQLPKDRFSAERLKGVDSTLKIQPAKLEDSAVYLCASSARRGQDYGYTFGSGTRLTVV.

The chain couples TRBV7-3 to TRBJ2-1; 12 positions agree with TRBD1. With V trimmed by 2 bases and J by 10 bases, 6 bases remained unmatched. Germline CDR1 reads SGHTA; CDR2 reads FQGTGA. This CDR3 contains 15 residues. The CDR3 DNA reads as TGTGCCAGCAGCTTAGAAGGGACAGGGGGCAGGGAGCAGTTCTTC. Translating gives CASSLEGTGGREQFF.

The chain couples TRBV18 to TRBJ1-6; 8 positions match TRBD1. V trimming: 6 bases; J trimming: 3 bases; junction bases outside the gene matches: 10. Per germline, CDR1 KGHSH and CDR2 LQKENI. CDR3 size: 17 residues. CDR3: CASSLRTGMNYNSPLHF. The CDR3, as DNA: TGTGCCAGCTCTCTTAGGACAGGGATGAACTATAATTCACCCCTCCACTTT.

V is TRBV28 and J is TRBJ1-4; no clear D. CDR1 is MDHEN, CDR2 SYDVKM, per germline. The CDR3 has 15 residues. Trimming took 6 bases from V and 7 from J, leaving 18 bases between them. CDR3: CASSSPGSVREKLFF. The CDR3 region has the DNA TGTGCCAGCAGCTCGCCTGGGAGTGTTCGTGAAAAACTGTTTTTT.

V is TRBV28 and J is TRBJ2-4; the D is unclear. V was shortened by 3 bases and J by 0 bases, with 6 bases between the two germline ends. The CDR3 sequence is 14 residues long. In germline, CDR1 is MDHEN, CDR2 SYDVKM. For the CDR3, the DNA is TGTGCCAGCAGTTTCCCCGGAGCCAAAAACATTCAGTACTTC. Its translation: CASSFPGAKNIQYF.